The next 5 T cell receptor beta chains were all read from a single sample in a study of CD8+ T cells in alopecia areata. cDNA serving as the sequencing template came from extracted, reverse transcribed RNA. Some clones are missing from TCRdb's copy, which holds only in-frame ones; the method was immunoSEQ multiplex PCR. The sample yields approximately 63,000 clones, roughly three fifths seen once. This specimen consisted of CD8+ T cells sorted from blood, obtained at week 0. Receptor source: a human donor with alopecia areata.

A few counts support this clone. The CDR3 region has the DNA TGCAGCGTTGGCCCTGGGGACCTCGGGGGAGGTCTCACAGATACGCAGTATTTT. It encodes CSVGPGDLGGGLTDTQYF. The chain carries TRBV29-1 and TRBJ2-3, with D possibly being TRBD2 (6 bases). Trimming shortened V by 4 bases and J by 2 bases, and 25 bases separated the two germline ends. There are 18 residues in the CDR3. Germline assignment: CDR1 SQVTM and CDR2 ANQGSEA.

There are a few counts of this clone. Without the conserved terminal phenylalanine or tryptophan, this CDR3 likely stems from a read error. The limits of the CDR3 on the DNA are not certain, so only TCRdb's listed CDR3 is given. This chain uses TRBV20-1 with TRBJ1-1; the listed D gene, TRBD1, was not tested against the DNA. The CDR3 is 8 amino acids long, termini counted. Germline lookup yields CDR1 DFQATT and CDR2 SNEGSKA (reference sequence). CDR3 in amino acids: CSAVQGYP.

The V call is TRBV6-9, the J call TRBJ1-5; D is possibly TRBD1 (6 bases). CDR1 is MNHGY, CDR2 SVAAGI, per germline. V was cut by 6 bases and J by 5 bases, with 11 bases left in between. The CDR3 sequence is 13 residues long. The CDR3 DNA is TGTGCCAGCAGAACACAGGGAGATCAGCCCCAGCATTTT. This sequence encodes CASRTQGDQPQHF.

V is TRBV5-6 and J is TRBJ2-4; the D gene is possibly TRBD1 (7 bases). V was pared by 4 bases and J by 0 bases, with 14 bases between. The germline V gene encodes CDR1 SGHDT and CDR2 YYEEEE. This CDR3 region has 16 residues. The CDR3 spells CASSQGGQLAKNIQYF. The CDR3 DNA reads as TGTGCCAGCAGCCAGGGGGGACAGTTAGCCAAAAACATTCAGTACTTC.

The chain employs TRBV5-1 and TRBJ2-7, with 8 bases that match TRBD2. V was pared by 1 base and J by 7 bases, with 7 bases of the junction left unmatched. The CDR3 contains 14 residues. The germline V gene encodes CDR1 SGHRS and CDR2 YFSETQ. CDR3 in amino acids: CASSLTSGPWEQYF. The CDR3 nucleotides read TGCGCCAGCAGCTTGACTAGCGGACCCTGGGAGCAGTACTTC.